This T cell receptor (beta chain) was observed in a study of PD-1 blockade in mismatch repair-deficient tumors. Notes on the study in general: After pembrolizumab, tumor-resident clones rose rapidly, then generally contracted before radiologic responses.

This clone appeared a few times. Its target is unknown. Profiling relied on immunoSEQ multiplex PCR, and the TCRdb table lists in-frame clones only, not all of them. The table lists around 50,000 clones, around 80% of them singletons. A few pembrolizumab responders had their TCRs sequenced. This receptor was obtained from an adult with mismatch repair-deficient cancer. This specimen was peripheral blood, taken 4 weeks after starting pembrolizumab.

CDR3 in amino acids: CASSQDWRVYGYTF. The CDR3 nucleotides are TGCGCCAGCAGCCAAGATTGGAGGGTCTACGGCTACACCTTC. The V and J genes are TRBV4-1 and TRBJ1-2; D gene uncertain. Germline CDR1 is MGHRA and CDR2 is YSYEKL. The V gene lost 0 bases and the J gene lost 8 bases, with 13 bases spanning the gap. This CDR3 region has 14 residues.